The clone carrying this T cell receptor (beta chain) came up a few times. This sample stems from a study of blood T cell repertoires in COVID-19. Sequencing used immunoSEQ multiplex PCR; TCRdb keeps in-frame clones, though not all of them. The sample has fewer than 50,000 clones; 65% to 90% are singletons. The trim removed 0 bases at V and 2 bases at J, leaving 5 bases unmatched. The CDR3 totals 17 residues. Germline lookup yields CDR1 SGHRS and CDR2 YFSETQ. The receptor's source is a human donor in a cohort sampled during active COVID-19. The sample taken for sequencing was peripheral blood. V and J are TRBV5-1 and TRBJ2-2, with 9 bases matching TRBD1. The CDR3 region has the DNA TGCGCCAGCAGCTTGGGGCCGGGACAGGGAAACACCGGGGAGCTGTTTTTT. Amino acid sequence: CASSLGPGQGNTGELFF. The complete variable domain, with remaining parts taken from reference TRBV5-1 and TRBJ2-2, reads KAGVTQTPRYLIKTRGQQVTLSCSPISGHRSVSWYQQTPGQGLQFLFEYFSETQRNKGNFPGRFSGRQFSNSRSEMNVSTLELGDSALYLCASSLGPGQGNTGELFFGEGSRLTVL.